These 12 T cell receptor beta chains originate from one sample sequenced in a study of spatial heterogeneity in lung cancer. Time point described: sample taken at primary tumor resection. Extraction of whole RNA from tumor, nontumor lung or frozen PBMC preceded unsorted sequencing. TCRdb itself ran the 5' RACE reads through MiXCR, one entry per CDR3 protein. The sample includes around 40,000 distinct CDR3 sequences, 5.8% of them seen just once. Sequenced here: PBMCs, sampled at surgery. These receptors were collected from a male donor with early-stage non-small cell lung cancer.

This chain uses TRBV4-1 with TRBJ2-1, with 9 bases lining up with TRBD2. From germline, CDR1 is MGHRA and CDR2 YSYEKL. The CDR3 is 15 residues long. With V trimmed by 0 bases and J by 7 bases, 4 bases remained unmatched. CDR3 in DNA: TGCGCCAGCAGCCAAGACCTAGCGGGGAAAAATGAGCAGTTCTTC. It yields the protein CASSQDLAGKNEQFF.

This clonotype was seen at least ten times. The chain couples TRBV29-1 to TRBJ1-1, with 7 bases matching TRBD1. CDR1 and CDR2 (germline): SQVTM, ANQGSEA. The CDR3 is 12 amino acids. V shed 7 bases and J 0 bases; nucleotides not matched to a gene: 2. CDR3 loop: CSAGQMNTEAFF. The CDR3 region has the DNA TGCAGCGCGGGACAGATGAACACTGAAGCTTTCTTT.

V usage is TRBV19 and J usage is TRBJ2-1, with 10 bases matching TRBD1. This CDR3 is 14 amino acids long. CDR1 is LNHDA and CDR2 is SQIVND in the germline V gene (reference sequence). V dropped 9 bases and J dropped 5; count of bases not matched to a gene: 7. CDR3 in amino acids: CASRRDRGHNEQFF. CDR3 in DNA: TGTGCCAGCCGACGGGACAGGGGCCACAATGAGCAGTTCTTC.

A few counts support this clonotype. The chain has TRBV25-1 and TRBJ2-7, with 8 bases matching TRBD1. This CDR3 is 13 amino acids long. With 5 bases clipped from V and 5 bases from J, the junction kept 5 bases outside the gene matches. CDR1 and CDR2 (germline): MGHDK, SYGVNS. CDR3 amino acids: CASSWTGRNEQYF. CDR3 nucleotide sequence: TGTGCCAGCAGTTGGACAGGGAGGAACGAGCAGTACTTC.

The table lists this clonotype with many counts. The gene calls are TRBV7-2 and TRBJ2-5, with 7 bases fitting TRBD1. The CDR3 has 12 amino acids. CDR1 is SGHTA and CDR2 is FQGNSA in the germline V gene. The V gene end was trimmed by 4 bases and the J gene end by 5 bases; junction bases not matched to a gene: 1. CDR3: CASSSQGETQYF. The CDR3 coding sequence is TGTGCCAGCAGCTCACAGGGGGAGACCCAGTACTTC.

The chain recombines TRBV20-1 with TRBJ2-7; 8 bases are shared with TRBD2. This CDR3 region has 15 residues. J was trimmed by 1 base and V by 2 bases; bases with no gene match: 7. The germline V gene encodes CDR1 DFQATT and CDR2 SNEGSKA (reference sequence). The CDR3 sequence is CSARTPGGVSYEQYF. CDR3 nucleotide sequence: TGCAGTGCTAGAACCCCGGGGGGGGTATCCTACGAGCAGTACTTC.

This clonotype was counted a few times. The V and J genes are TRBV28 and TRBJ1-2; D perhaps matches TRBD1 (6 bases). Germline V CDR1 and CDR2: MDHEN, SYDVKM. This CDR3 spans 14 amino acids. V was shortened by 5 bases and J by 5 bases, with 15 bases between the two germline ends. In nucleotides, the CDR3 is TGTGCCAGCAGTCCACGAAACAGGGTTTATGGCTACACCTTC. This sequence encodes CASSPRNRVYGYTF.

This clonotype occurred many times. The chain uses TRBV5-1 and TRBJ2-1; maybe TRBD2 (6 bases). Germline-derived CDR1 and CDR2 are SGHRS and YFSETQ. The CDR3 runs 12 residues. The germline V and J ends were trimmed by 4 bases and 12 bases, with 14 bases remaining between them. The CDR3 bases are TGCGCCAGCAGCATAGGGACGGAGGGGCAGTTCTTC. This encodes CASSIGTEGQFF.

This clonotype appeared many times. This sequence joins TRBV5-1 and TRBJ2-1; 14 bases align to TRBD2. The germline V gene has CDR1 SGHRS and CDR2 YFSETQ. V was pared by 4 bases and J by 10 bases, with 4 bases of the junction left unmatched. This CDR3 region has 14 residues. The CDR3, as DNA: TGCGCCAGCAGCCCCGGACTAGCGGGGGGAGAGCAGTTCTTC. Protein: CASSPGLAGGEQFF.

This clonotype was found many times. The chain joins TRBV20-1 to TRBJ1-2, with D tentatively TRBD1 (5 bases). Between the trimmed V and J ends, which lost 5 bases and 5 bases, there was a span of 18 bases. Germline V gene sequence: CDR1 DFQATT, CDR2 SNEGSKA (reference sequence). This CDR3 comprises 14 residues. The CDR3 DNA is TGCAGTGCTCCCGAGACGAGGGGCGGGTATGGCTACACCTTC. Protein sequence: CSAPETRGGYGYTF.

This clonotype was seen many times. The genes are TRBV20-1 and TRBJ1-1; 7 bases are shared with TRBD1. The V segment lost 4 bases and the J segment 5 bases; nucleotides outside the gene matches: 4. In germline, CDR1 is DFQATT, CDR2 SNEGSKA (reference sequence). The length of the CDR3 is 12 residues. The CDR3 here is CSATGGLTEAFF. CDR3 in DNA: TGCAGTGCTACAGGGGGGTTGACTGAAGCTTTCTTT.

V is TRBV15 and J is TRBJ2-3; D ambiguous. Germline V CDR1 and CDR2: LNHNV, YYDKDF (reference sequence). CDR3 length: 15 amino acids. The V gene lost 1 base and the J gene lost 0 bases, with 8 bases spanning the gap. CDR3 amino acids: CATSRGAASTDTQYF. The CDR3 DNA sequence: TGTGCCACCAGCAGAGGGGCGGCTAGCACAGATACGCAGTATTTT.